The 23 T cell receptor beta chains below all came from one sample that was sequenced in a study of shared clonotypes between healthy human individuals. Naive CD8 cells comprised CD45RO-negative, CCR7-positively selected cells, excluding terminally differentiated effector memory CD45RA+ cells. Clones were sequenced by immunoSEQ multiplex PCR, and TCRdb holds only the in-frame ones, with some missing. The table lists about 1.9 million clones, just over 90% of them singletons. The source material was naive CD8+ T cells from PBMCs. These receptors came from a man aged 18 to 29 in good health. Some clones in this sample may be carry-over from other donors' samples.

This chain connects TRBV5-8 to TRBJ2-7, with a weak D call TRBD2 (7 bases). Germline V gene sequence: CDR1 SGHTS, CDR2 YDEGEE. CDR3 length equals 14 residues. The V and J ends lost 7 bases and 5 bases respectively, with 19 bases between them. CDR3: CASLWGGDGDEQYF. Written as DNA, the CDR3 is TGTGCCAGCCTCTGGGGGGGCGACGGCGACGAGCAGTACTTC.

The chain links TRBV7-9 to TRBJ1-1; D is perhaps TRBD1 (5 bases). CDR1 and CDR2 from the germline V gene are SEHNR and FQNEAQ (reference sequence). This CDR3 spans 13 amino acids. V was pared by 3 bases and J by 1 base, with 6 bases between. DNA for the CDR3: TGTGCCAGCAGCTTGACAGCGAACACTGAAGCTTTCTTT. Translation gives CASSLTANTEAFF.

This clone has only one observation. The CDR3 reads CASSYPGDGYTF. CDR3 sequence (DNA): TGTGCCAGCAGTTACCCGGGCGATGGCTACACCTTC. V usage is TRBV6-6 and J usage is TRBJ1-2; D is undetermined. Germline values: CDR1 MNHNY, CDR2 SVGAGI (reference sequence). CDR3 length: 12 amino acids. Trimming took off 2 bases at V and 6 bases at J, with 7 bases between the two ends.

This sequence joins TRBV13 and TRBJ1-5; TRBD1 is a possible D gene (6 bases). The V end lost 3 bases, the J end lost 7 bases, and 19 bases lay between the germline ends. This CDR3 is built from 16 residues. Germline CDR1 reads PRHDT; CDR2 reads FYEKMQ (reference sequence). Here the CDR3 reads CASSFSGARGLQPQHF. In DNA form, the CDR3 reads TGTGCCAGCAGCTTTTCAGGGGCTCGAGGGTTACAGCCCCAGCATTTT.

The chain combines TRBV6-1 with TRBJ2-7, with 11 bases identical to TRBD2. V gave up 4 bases and J gave up 3 bases; unmatched junction bases: 5. Germline CDR1 is MNHNS and CDR2 is SASEGT. This CDR3 is 15 amino acids long. This CDR3 is CASSGRLAGLYEQYF. In DNA, the CDR3 is TGTGCCAGCAGTGGCAGACTAGCGGGGCTCTACGAGCAGTACTTC.

In this sample, this clone turned up once. The chain links TRBV9 to TRBJ2-2, with 7 bases that match TRBD1. This CDR3 comprises 16 residues. CDR1 is SGDLS, CDR2 YYNGEE, per germline. The ends lost 0 bases at V and 6 bases at J; junction bases unmatched: 8. The CDR3 sequence: CASSVGLRGGAGELFF. In DNA form, the CDR3 reads TGTGCCAGCAGCGTAGGACTCCGAGGGGGCGCCGGGGAGCTGTTTTTT. Complete variable domain (other parts from reference TRBV9 and TRBJ2-2): DSGVTQTPKHLITATGQRVTLRCSPRSGDLSVYWYQQSLDQGLQFLIQYYNGEERAKGNILERFSAQQFPDLHSELNLSSLELGDSALYFCASSVGLRGGAGELFFGEGSRLTVL.

The rearrangement links TRBV7-8 to TRBJ2-5; D is ambiguous. This CDR3 has 14 amino acids. Germline loops: CDR1 SGHVS, CDR2 FQNEAQ. The ends were cut back, 2 bases at V and 1 base at J, with 8 bases in the middle. The CDR3 nucleotides read TGTGCCAGCAGCTTAATTAGCTTCCAAGAGACCCAGTACTTC. Protein product: CASSLISFQETQYF.

Of note for this clone: The same CDR3 also results from other DNA sequences found in this sample. The chain has TRBV7-9 and TRBJ1-1; D uncertain. This CDR3 has 11 amino acids. CDR1 is SEHNR and CDR2 is FQNEAQ in the germline V gene (reference sequence). The V end lost 5 bases, the J end lost 6 bases, and 7 bases lay between the germline ends. The CDR3 here is CASSLVPEAFF. For the CDR3, the DNA is TGTGCCAGCAGCCTCGTGCCTGAAGCTTTCTTT. Filled out from reference TRBV7-9 and TRBJ1-1, the complete variable domain reads DTGVSQNPRHKITKRGQNVTFRCDPISEHNRLYWYRQTLGQGPEFLTYFQNEAQLEKSRLLSDRFSAERPKGSFSTLEIQRTEQGDSAMYLCASSLVPEAFFGQGTRLTVV.

As for this clone: Additional DNA sequences in this sample encode the identical CDR3. The rearrangement links TRBV19 to TRBJ2-7; D possibly matches TRBD1 or TRBD2 (5 bases each). The CDR3 runs 13 residues. Germline loops: CDR1 LNHDA, CDR2 SQIVND (reference sequence). V was trimmed by 3 bases and J by 3 bases, leaving 9 bases between them. The chain's CDR3 is CASSMGRGYEQYF. DNA of the CDR3: TGTGCCAGTAGTATGGGACGTGGCTACGAGCAGTACTTC.

As to this clone: Distinct nucleotide sequences in the sample also encode this CDR3. This chain links TRBV9 with TRBJ2-7, with D unclear. Trimming left V 0 bases short and J 4 bases short, with 11 bases between. Germline V CDR1 and CDR2: SGDLS, YYNGEE. This CDR3 region has 14 residues. The CDR3 coding sequence is TGTGCCAGCAGCGTAGAAGACTCCCCGTACGAGCAGTACTTC. Residues: CASSVEDSPYEQYF.

V and J are TRBV7-9 and TRBJ1-1, with a possible D match to TRBD1 (6 bases). V was trimmed by 5 bases and J by 0 bases, leaving 13 bases between them. Per germline, CDR1 SEHNR and CDR2 FQNEAQ (reference sequence). The CDR3 runs 15 residues. CDR3 in DNA: TGTGCCAGCAGCATTCTACAGGGCATGAACACTGAAGCTTTCTTT. Residues: CASSILQGMNTEAFF.

The rearrangement uses TRBV6-1 and TRBJ2-7; 11 bases map to TRBD1. The CDR3 totals 15 residues. V lost 8 bases and J lost 3; bases outside the gene matches: 9. Germline CDR1 reads MNHNS; CDR2 reads SASEGT. As DNA, the CDR3 is TGTGCCAGCTATGAAAGGGACAGGGGGATCTACGAGCAGTACTTC. Protein product: CASYERDRGIYEQYF.

V gene TRBV29-1 combines with J gene TRBJ1-1; no reliable D call. This CDR3 is built from 13 residues. Germline V gene lookup returns CDR1 SQVTM and CDR2 ANQGSEA. Trimming took 3 bases from V and 1 from J, leaving 9 bases between them. CDR3 sequence: CSVEATGNTEAFF. The CDR3, as DNA: TGCAGCGTTGAGGCGACGGGGAACACTGAAGCTTTCTTT.

The chain uses TRBV28 and TRBJ2-5, with TRBD2 identical over 15 bases. Germline assignment: CDR1 MDHEN and CDR2 SYDVKM. The CDR3 is 17 amino acids. Germline trimming cut 7 bases from V and 3 bases from J; bases unmatched to any gene: 9. In nucleotides, the CDR3 is TGTGCCAGCACCTATGGGACTAGCGGGAGGTGGGAAGAGACCCAGTACTTC. It specifies CASTYGTSGRWEETQYF.

J is TRBJ1-1 and V is TRBV28; 9 bases align to TRBD1. CDR3 length: 14 residues. The V gene's germline CDR1 is MDHEN and CDR2 SYDVKM. V was clipped by 6 bases and J by 5 bases; unmatched bases: 7. The DNA for the CDR3 is TGTGCCAGCAGATACAGGGGGCGGATGACTGAAGCTTTCTTT. It translates to CASRYRGRMTEAFF.

The chain recombines TRBV19 with TRBJ2-2; D is unresolved. Germline CDR1 LNHDA, CDR2 SQIVND (reference sequence). This CDR3 comprises 14 residues. The germline V and J ends were trimmed by 5 bases and 4 bases, with 11 bases remaining between them. The CDR3 protein is CASSPFSRTGELFF. CDR3 nucleotide sequence: TGTGCCAGTAGTCCCTTTTCGCGCACCGGGGAGCTGTTTTTT.

The chain has TRBV9 and TRBJ2-7, with D possibly being TRBD1 (6 bases). Germline loops: CDR1 SGDLS, CDR2 YYNGEE. This CDR3 is 13 amino acids long. Trimming took off 3 bases at V and 4 bases at J, with 11 bases between the two ends. CDR3 protein: CASSAGHLYEQYF. The CDR3 coding sequence is TGTGCCAGCAGCGCGGGACACCTATACGAGCAGTACTTC.

The J gene is TRBJ2-1, the V gene TRBV10-1; TRBD2 is a possible D gene (5 bases). Trimming took 5 bases from V and 0 from J, leaving 11 bases between them. This CDR3 region has 15 residues. Germline loops: CDR1 WNHNN, CDR2 SYGVQD (reference sequence). This chain's CDR3 is CASSPRASSYNEQFF. In DNA form, the CDR3 reads TGCGCCAGCAGTCCGCGGGCCAGCTCCTACAATGAGCAGTTCTTC.

J is TRBJ2-3 and V is TRBV29-1; the D call may be TRBD1 or TRBD2 (6 bases each). Germline V gene sequence: CDR1 SQVTM, CDR2 ANQGSEA. V lost 6 bases, J lost 4 bases, and 20 bases lay in between. The CDR3 is made up of 15 amino acids. The CDR3 DNA follows: TGCAGCGTCGCCGGGGGCGAGAGGGCCTCAGATACGCAGTATTTT. It is translated as CSVAGGERASDTQYF.

The chain has TRBV9 and TRBJ1-5; no firm D call. V lost 4 bases and J 6 bases, leaving 11 bases between the germline ends. Germline CDR1 SGDLS, CDR2 YYNGEE. The CDR3 has 13 residues. The CDR3 DNA is TGTGCCAGCAGCTCTAGATGGGGTCAGCCCCAGCATTTT. Its translation is CASSSRWGQPQHF.

The genes are TRBV15 and TRBJ2-3; D is undetermined. V lost 3 bases and J 11 bases, leaving 12 bases between the germline ends. Looked up from germline, CDR1 is LNHNV and CDR2 is YYDKDF (reference sequence). The CDR3 has 12 amino acids. CDR3 DNA sequence: TGTGCCACCAGCAGTGCCGCGGCTATGCAGTATTTT. Protein product: CATSSAAAMQYF.

The chain couples TRBV10-3 to TRBJ1-2, with D perhaps TRBD1 (5 bases). Germline assignment: CDR1 ENHRY and CDR2 SYGVKD. V lost 6 bases and J 2 bases, leaving 19 bases between the germline ends. The CDR3 contains 16 residues. Here the CDR3 DNA reads TGTGCCATCAGGAAGGATGGGACTGGGACCAACTATGGCTACACCTTC. Encoded protein: CAIRKDGTGTNYGYTF.

The V gene is TRBV2, the J gene TRBJ2-1, with 10 bases aligning to TRBD2. The CDR3 spans 15 residues. V shed 3 bases, J shed 6 bases, and the junction held 5 bases outside the gene matches. From germline, CDR1 is SNHLY and CDR2 FYNNEI. The CDR3 loop reads CASSDVLAGPNEQFF. DNA of the CDR3: TGTGCCAGCAGTGATGTACTAGCGGGACCCAATGAGCAGTTCTTC.